Below are 29 T cell receptor beta chains sequenced from a single sample in a study of blood T cell repertoires in COVID-19. TCRdb's table, derived via immunoSEQ multiplex PCR, lists solely in-frame clones and lacks some. The sample contains almost 55,000 clones, roughly 84% of which appear only once. Sample: peripheral blood. The receptors originated from a man aged 45-60 years with active COVID-19.

V usage is TRBV7-9 and J usage is TRBJ1-4; unclear D gene. Germline V gene lookup returns CDR1 SEHNR and CDR2 FQNEAQ (reference sequence). V was trimmed by 2 bases and J by 4 bases, leaving 14 bases between them. This CDR3 spans 16 amino acids. The CDR3 DNA sequence: TGTGCCAGCAGCTTAATAGATTTTCGGAGTAATGAAAAACTGTTTTTT. Its translation is CASSLIDFRSNEKLFF.

This clone appeared a few times. The chain links TRBV3-1 (or the pseudogene TRBV3-2) to TRBJ2-1; a weak D match, TRBD1 (5 bases). Germline V gives CDR1 LGHDT, CDR2 YNNKEL (reference sequence). The CDR3 has 11 residues. Trimming cost V 9 bases and J 6 bases, with 9 bases left between them. CDR3 nucleotides: TGTGCCAGTTGGGGCTTCAATGAGCAGTTCTTC. It yields the protein CASWGFNEQFF.

V usage is TRBV29-1 and J usage is TRBJ1-1, with D possibly matching TRBD1 (5 bases). The germline V gene has CDR1 SQVTM and CDR2 ANQGSEA. The length of the CDR3 is 11 residues. The ends were cut back, 8 bases at V and 3 bases at J, with 10 bases in the middle. CDR3 residues: CSFWGDTEAFF. The CDR3 DNA sequence: TGCAGCTTTTGGGGGGACACTGAAGCTTTCTTT.

The CDR3 sequence: CASTPRGDSPLHF. The CDR3 nucleotides are TGTGCCAGCACCCCCCGGGGTGATTCACCCCTCCACTTT. The chain employs TRBV28 and TRBJ1-6; D is unresolved. CDR1 is MDHEN and CDR2 is SYDVKM in the germline V gene. There are 13 residues in the CDR3. Trimming shortened V by 7 bases and J by 8 bases, and 12 bases separated the two germline ends.

The chain is built from TRBV21-1 and TRBJ2-7; the D call in the table, TRBD2, was not verified against the DNA. TRBV21-1 is designated a pseudogene. There are 24 residues in the CDR3. The CDR3 region has the DNA TGTGCCAGCAGCAAAAAGCGGGCGGTCGTTATCAAGTTTTTACCTCCTTTCGGCTCCTACGAGCAGTACTTC. This gives the protein CASSKKRAVVIKFLPPFGSYEQYF.

V and J are TRBV19 and TRBJ2-7, with D possibly being TRBD1 (6 bases). This CDR3 is 15 amino acids long. Germline V lookup: CDR1 LNHDA, CDR2 SQIVND (reference sequence). Trimming stripped 5 bases from V and 5 bases from J, with 19 bases between. CDR3 protein: CASSLLAAGDDEQYF. The CDR3 bases are TGTGCCAGTAGTTTGCTCGCGGCAGGGGATGACGAGCAGTACTTC.

CDR3 sequence: CSLAGTEQFF. The CDR3 DNA follows: TGCAGTCTAGCGGGTACTGAGCAGTTCTTC. The chain uses TRBV20-1 and TRBJ2-1; the match to TRBD2 covers 8 bases. V lost 8 bases and J lost 9; bases outside the gene matches: 3. The germline CDR1 and CDR2 sequences are DFQATT and SNEGSKA (reference sequence). This CDR3 has 10 amino acids.

J is TRBJ2-7 and V is TRBV7-9; 7 bases are shared with TRBD1. V dropped 5 bases and J dropped 2; count of bases not matched to a gene: 6. The CDR3 contains 14 residues. Per the germline V gene, CDR1 is SEHNR and CDR2 is FQNEAQ (reference sequence). The CDR3 DNA follows: TGTGCCAGCAGCGCAACAGGGGAGACCTACGAGCAGTACTTC. Translating gives CASSATGETYEQYF.

The rearrangement links TRBV4-1 to TRBJ1-3, with a possible D match to TRBD1 (6 bases). The germline gives CDR1 MGHRA, CDR2 YSYEKL. This CDR3 spans 15 amino acids. Trimming removed 1 base at V and 4 bases at J, with 11 bases between. Written as DNA, the CDR3 is TGCGCCAGCAGCCAAGGTCGAGGGGGAGGAAACACCATATATTTT. Translated: CASSQGRGGGNTIYF.

DNA of the CDR3: TGTGCCAGCAGCCTAGAGGGGACTAGCGTTACCACCGGGGAGCTGTTTTTT. Its translation is CASSLEGTSVTTGELFF. This chain uses TRBV7-6 with TRBJ2-2, with 10 bases identical to TRBD2. The germline V gene has CDR1 SGHVS and CDR2 FNYEAQ. The CDR3 spans 17 residues. The V and J ends lost 5 bases and 4 bases, in that order; junction bases with no gene match: 10. Combining the CDR3 with reference TRBV7-6 and TRBJ2-2 gives the whole variable domain GAGVSQSPRYKVTKRGQDVALRCDPISGHVSLYWYRQALGQGPEFLTYFNYEAQQDKSGLPNDRFSAERPEGSISTLTIQRTEQRDSAMYRCASSLEGTSVTTGELFFGEGSRLTVL.

In its sample, this clone was seen a few times. The chain recombines TRBV7-9 with TRBJ2-3, with D possibly matching TRBD2 (6 bases). V gave up 5 bases and J gave up 6 bases, with 9 bases separating them. The length of the CDR3 is 12 residues. Germline V gene data show CDR1 as SEHNR and CDR2 as FQNEAQ (reference sequence). In nucleotides, the CDR3 is TGTGCCAGCAGCCCAGGGAGGGATACGCAGTATTTT. Amino acid sequence: CASSPGRDTQYF.

The CDR3 spells CASSFEWNTEAFF. The CDR3 nucleotides are TGCGCCAGCAGTTTCGAGTGGAACACTGAAGCTTTCTTT. V usage is TRBV4-3 and J usage is TRBJ1-1; D gene uncertain. Germline V gives CDR1 LGHNA, CDR2 YSLEER. V was shortened by 6 bases and J by 1 base, with 9 bases between the two germline ends. The CDR3 length is 13 residues.

The chain has TRBV6-5 and TRBJ1-5; TRBD1 matches at 10 bases. The CDR3 sequence is 15 residues long. The V gene's germline CDR1 is MNHEY and CDR2 SVGAGI. The V segment lost 6 bases and the J segment 3 bases; nucleotides outside the gene matches: 5. This CDR3 is CASRGDRGANQPQHF. In nucleotides, the CDR3 is TGTGCCAGCAGGGGGGACAGGGGAGCCAATCAGCCCCAGCATTTT.

V usage is TRBV7-2 and J usage is TRBJ1-1, with D hard to call. This CDR3 contains 15 residues. CDR1 and CDR2 (germline): SGHTA, FQGNSA. V lost 1 base and J 0 bases, leaving 9 bases between the germline ends. The CDR3 here is CASSLGGGMNTEAFF. CDR3 nucleotides: TGTGCCAGCAGCTTAGGTGGAGGGATGAACACTGAAGCTTTCTTT.

The gene calls are TRBV5-4 and TRBJ2-5; maybe TRBD2 (5 bases). The CDR3 has 12 residues. The V end was cut by 2 bases, the J end by 10 bases, with 12 bases between. Germline V gene lookup returns CDR1 SGHNT and CDR2 YYREEE (reference sequence). CDR3 nucleotide sequence: TGTGCCAGCAGCTTCGGTACTAGGAGCCAGTACTTC. Translated, it gives CASSFGTRSQYF.

This chain uses TRBV2 with TRBJ1-2, with D perhaps matching TRBD1 (6 bases). This CDR3 is 14 amino acids long. Germline V gives CDR1 SNHLY, CDR2 FYNNEI. V dropped 3 bases and J dropped 4 bases, with 12 bases sitting between them. The CDR3 sequence is CASSEGGRVYGYTF. The CDR3 DNA sequence: TGTGCCAGCAGTGAGGGGGGGCGCGTCTATGGCTACACCTTC.

This sequence joins TRBV5-4 and TRBJ2-3; 12 bases match TRBD2. J gave up 6 bases and V 2 bases, and 7 bases lay outside the gene matches. The germline gives CDR1 SGHNT, CDR2 YYREEE (reference sequence). CDR3 length: 16 residues. This chain's CDR3 is CASSFSSGGAMDTQYF. The CDR3 nucleotides are TGTGCCAGCAGCTTCTCTAGCGGGGGGGCGATGGATACGCAGTATTTT.

This clone was found once. The chain's CDR3 is CASASGTGDYNEQFF. CDR3 nucleotide sequence: TGTGCCAGCGCTTCCGGGACAGGGGACTACAATGAGCAGTTCTTC. The chain has TRBV27 and TRBJ2-1; 10 bases line up with TRBD1. Trimming took 8 bases from V and 3 from J; bases not matched to a gene: 7. CDR1 MNHEY and CDR2 SMNVEV come from the germline V gene (reference sequence). This CDR3 comprises 15 residues.

V gene TRBV6-2 or TRBV6-3 combines with J gene TRBJ1-1, with D unresolved. CDR3 length: 18 residues. Germline V gene data show CDR1 as MNHEY and CDR2 as SVGEGT. Trimming pared 0 bases from V and 2 bases from J, leaving 19 bases between. The chain's CDR3 is CASSYSLGGTLLNTEAFF. CDR3 sequence (DNA): TGTGCCAGCAGTTACTCGCTAGGTGGAACTCTCCTTAACACTGAAGCTTTCTTT.

The chain couples TRBV11-2 to TRBJ1-3; maybe TRBD1 (5 bases). With 0 bases removed from V and 7 bases from J, the gap between germline ends came to 22 bases. This CDR3 is built from 18 residues. From germline, CDR1 is SGHAT and CDR2 FQNNGV. The CDR3 here is CASSLDPNRPALDNTIYF. In DNA, the CDR3 is TGTGCCAGCAGCTTAGATCCCAACAGGCCCGCTCTGGACAACACCATATATTTT. Full variable domain (missing parts from reference TRBV11-2 and TRBJ1-3): EAGVAQSPRYKIIEKRQSVAFWCNPISGHATLYWYQQILGQGPKLLIQFQNNGVVDDSQLPKDRFSAERLKGVDSTLKIQPAKLEDSAVYLCASSLDPNRPALDNTIYFGEGSWLTVV.

This clone showed up just once. The chain couples TRBV28 to TRBJ2-3; 8 bases fit TRBD1. Germline values: CDR1 MDHEN, CDR2 SYDVKM. V was clipped by 6 bases and J by 6 bases; unmatched bases: 11. CDR3 size: 15 residues. CDR3 in amino acids: CASRPRTGSADTQYF. CDR3 sequence (DNA): TGTGCCAGCAGGCCCCGGACAGGGTCAGCGGATACGCAGTATTTT.

CDR3 in DNA: TGTGCCAGCAGTTCCTACGTCACAGATACGCAGTATTTT. This codes for CASSSYVTDTQYF. The chain is built from TRBV6-2 or TRBV6-3 and TRBJ2-3; D is unclear. The ends were cut back, 4 bases at V and 2 bases at J, with 7 bases in the middle. CDR3 length equals 13 residues. The germline V gene has CDR1 MNHEY and CDR2 SVGEGT.

This clone came up once. The CDR3 protein is CASEFSLGSDTQYF. CDR3 DNA sequence: TGCGCCAGCGAATTTTCCCTCGGGTCAGATACGCAGTATTTT. V gene TRBV10-1 combines with J gene TRBJ2-3, with D unclear. CDR1 is WNHNN, CDR2 SYGVQD, per germline (reference sequence). The CDR3 has 14 amino acids. Trimming left V 8 bases short and J 4 bases short, with 16 bases between.

This clone has just a few counts. The genes are TRBV28 and TRBJ1-1, with D maybe TRBD1 (6 bases). The CDR3 is made up of 11 amino acids. V lost 8 bases and J 10 bases, leaving 14 bases between the germline ends. Germline V gene sequence: CDR1 MDHEN, CDR2 SYDVKM. In nucleotides, the CDR3 is TGTGCCAGCGGACCTGACAGGATAGCTTTCTTT. Protein product: CASGPDRIAFF.

V usage is TRBV27 and J usage is TRBJ1-5, with 9 bases that match TRBD1. This CDR3 has 17 residues. Trimming at V came to 5 bases and at J to 6 bases, leaving 14 bases not matched to a gene. Germline V gene data show CDR1 as MNHEY and CDR2 as SMNVEV (reference sequence). The CDR3 sequence is CASSPGQGVRGGQPQHF. The CDR3 DNA reads as TGTGCCAGCAGTCCGGGACAGGGTGTACGGGGCGGTCAGCCCCAGCATTTT.

The chain links TRBV9 to TRBJ2-3; 11 bases are shared with TRBD2. V was clipped by 0 bases and J by 3 bases; unmatched bases: 9. Germline V gene data show CDR1 as SGDLS and CDR2 as YYNGEE. The CDR3 sequence is 18 residues long. The DNA for the CDR3 is TGTGCCAGCAGCGTAGGACTAGCGGGACCTGGGGTTACAGATACGCAGTATTTT. Amino acids: CASSVGLAGPGVTDTQYF.

This clone was detected only a few times. This chain joins TRBV6-2 or TRBV6-3 and TRBJ2-7, with 7 bases that match TRBD1. Unmatched junction bases numbered 17, after V lost 3 bases and J lost 3 bases. The germline V gene encodes CDR1 MNHEY and CDR2 SVGEGT. CDR3 length: 18 amino acids. The CDR3 is CASSYRGTVSSNGYEQYF. The DNA of the CDR3 is TGTGCCAGCAGTTATCGTGGGACAGTGAGCTCTAATGGCTACGAGCAGTACTTC.

The chain has TRBV24-1 and TRBJ2-5; TRBD1 agrees at 9 bases. This CDR3 comprises 14 residues. The germline CDR1 and CDR2 sequences are KGHDR and SFDVKD. V lost 5 bases, J lost 8 bases, and 8 bases stayed unmatched. CDR3 sequence reads: CATSVTGGQGTQYF. DNA for the CDR3: TGTGCCACCAGTGTTACCGGGGGACAGGGAACCCAGTACTTC.

This clone was detected once. This chain connects TRBV29-1 to TRBJ1-2; D not resolved. V was trimmed by 0 bases and J by 8 bases, leaving 16 bases between them. Germline V lookup: CDR1 SQVTM, CDR2 ANQGSEA. CDR3 length: 14 amino acids. The CDR3 is CSVEEGRRVKGYTF. The CDR3 coding sequence is TGCAGCGTTGAAGAGGGCAGGCGGGTAAAGGGCTACACCTTC.